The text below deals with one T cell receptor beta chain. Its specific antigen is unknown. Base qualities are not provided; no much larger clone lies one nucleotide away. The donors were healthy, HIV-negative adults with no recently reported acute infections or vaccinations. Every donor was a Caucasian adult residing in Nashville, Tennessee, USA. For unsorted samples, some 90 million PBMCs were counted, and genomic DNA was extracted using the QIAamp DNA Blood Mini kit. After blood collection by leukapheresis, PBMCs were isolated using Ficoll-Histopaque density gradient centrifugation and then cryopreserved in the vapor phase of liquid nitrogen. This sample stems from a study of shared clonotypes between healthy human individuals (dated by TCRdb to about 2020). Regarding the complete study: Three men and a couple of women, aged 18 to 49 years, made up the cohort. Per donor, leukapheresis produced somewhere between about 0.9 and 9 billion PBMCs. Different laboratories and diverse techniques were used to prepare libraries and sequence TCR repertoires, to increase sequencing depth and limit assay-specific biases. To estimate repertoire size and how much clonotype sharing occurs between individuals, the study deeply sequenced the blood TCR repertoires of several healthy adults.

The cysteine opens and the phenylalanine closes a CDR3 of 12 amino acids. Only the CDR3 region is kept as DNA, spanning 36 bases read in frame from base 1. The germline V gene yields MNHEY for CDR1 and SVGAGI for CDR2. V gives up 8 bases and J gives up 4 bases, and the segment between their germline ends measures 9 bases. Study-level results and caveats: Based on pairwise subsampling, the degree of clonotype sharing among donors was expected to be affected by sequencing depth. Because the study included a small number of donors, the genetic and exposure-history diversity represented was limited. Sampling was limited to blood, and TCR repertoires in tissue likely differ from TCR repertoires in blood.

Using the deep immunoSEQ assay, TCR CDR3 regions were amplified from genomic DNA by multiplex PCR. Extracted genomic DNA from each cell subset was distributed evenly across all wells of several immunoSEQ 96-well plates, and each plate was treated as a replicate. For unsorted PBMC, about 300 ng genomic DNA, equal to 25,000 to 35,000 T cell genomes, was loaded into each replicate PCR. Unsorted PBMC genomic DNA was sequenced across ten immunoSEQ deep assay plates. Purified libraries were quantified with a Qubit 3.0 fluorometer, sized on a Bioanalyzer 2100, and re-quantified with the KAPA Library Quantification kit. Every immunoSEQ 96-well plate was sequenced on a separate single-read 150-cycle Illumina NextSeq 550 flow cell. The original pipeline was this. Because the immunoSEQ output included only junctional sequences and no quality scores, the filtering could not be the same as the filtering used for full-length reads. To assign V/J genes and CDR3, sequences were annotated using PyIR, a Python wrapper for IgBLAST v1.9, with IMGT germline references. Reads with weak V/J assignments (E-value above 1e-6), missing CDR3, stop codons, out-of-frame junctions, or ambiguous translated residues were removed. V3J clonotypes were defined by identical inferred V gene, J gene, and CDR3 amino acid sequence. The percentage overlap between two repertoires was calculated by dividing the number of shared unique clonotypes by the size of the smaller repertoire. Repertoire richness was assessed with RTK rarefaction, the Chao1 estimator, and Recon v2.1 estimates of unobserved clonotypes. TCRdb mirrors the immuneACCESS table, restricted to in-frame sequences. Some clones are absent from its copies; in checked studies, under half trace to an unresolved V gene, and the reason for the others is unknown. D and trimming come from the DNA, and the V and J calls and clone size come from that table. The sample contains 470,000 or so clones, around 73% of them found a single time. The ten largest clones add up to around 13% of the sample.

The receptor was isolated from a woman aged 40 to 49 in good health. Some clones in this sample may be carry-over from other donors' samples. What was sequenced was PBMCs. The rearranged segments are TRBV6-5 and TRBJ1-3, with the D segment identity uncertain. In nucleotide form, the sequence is TGTGCCAGCCTCAGAAGCGGAAACACCATATATTTT. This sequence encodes CASLRSGNTIYF.